One and the same sample provided the 21 T cell receptor delta chains below, sequenced in a study of γδ T cells in repeated Plasmodium falciparum infection. Gammadelta T cells were flow-sorted from PBMC into Vgamma9/Vdelta2+ and Vdelta2-negative populations for bulk analysis. TCRdb re-called clones from the multiplex PCR reads via CATT. This sample has 53,000 or so delta-chain clones, with roughly 2% found just once. Sample: gamma-delta T cells from blood. These receptors all come from a pool of human donors (malaria-infected and uninfected, not separated).

A note on this clone: The protein recorded in TCRdb matches a much larger clone and deviates from this DNA's translation at residue 15, suggesting a read error; the protein here is obtained by translating the DNA. The V gene is TRDV1; the J gene was not called; TRDD3 is the table's D call, not checked against the DNA. Germline assignment: CDR1 TSWWSYY and CDR2 QGS. The length of the CDR3 is 17 residues. The CDR3 nucleotides read TGTGCTCTTGGGGAACTAAAGGGGCTTCCTGCCCAACATAAACCCATCTTT. Translation: CALGELKGLPAQHKPIF.

At least ten counts were recorded for this clone. TCRdb's entry gives the protein of a much larger clone, which mismatches this DNA's translation at residue 8, likely from a read error; the protein reported here is translated from the DNA. CDR3: CALGAPYGFLLWGIGAYTDKLIF. The CDR3, as DNA: TGTGCTCTTGGGGCACCCTATGGATTCCTACTCTGGGGGATAGGAGCTTACACCGATAAACTCATCTTT. This chain joins TRDV1 and TRDJ1, with 10 nucleotides matching TRDD3. TCRdb gives no J gene; it was assigned here by matching the DNA to germline. The CDR3 loop spans 23 amino acids. Germline assignment: CDR1 TSWWSYY and CDR2 QGS. Trimming cost V 4 bases and J 0 bases; bases outside gene matches: 26.

This clone was found a few times. The amino acid sequence in TCRdb belongs to a much larger clone and departs from this DNA's translation at residues 3 and 12, likely a sequencing read error; the sequence shown is translated from the DNA. V is TRDV3 and J is TRDJ1; D uncertain. Per the germline V gene, CDR1 is TVYSNPD and CDR2 is GDNSRS (reference sequence). The CDR3 length is 15 residues. The CDR3 DNA reads as TGTGCCTCCCCATACTTTGCTTATTACACCGATAGACTCATCTTT. The encoded protein is CASPYFAYYTDRLIF.

This clone was recorded at least ten times. It is likely a read error: a sequence one base away is far more abundant. Other DNA variants within this sample encode the same CDR3. The V gene is TRDV3, the J gene TRDJ1; 7 bases agree with TRDD3. Germline values: CDR1 TVYSNPD, CDR2 GDNSRS (reference sequence). The CDR3 extends over 17 amino acids. CDR3 region: CASDHLLGVQYTDKLIF. CDR3 nucleotides: TGTGCCTCCGACCACCTCCTGGGGGTCCAGTACACCGATAAGCTCATCTTT.

Concerning this clone itself: This DNA translates differently at residue 7 from the TCRdb protein, which is that of a much larger clone; a read error is likely, and the protein shown is the DNA's own translation. This chain connects TRDV3 to TRDJ1; 10 bases agree with TRDD3. Here the J gene was assigned by germline matching of the DNA, as TCRdb has none. The CDR3 has 14 residues. Germline V CDR1 and CDR2: TVYSNPD, GDNSRS (reference sequence). V shed 2 bases, J shed 8 bases, and the junction held 11 bases outside the gene matches. The CDR3 DNA sequence: TGTGCCTTTCCGCGCTCCGACTGGGGGATGAAACTCATCTTT. This codes for CAFPRSDWGMKLIF.

Only a few counts were recorded for this clone. A far larger clone is just one base off, so this is likely a read error. Other nucleotide sequences from this sample produce the same CDR3. DNA of the CDR3: TGCGCTCTTGGGGATCCTCATTTTCCTCTCTCGTACTGGCCCGTTAGACCCCTGATCTTT. It translates to CALGDPHFPLSYWPVRPLIF. The V call is TRDV1, the J call TRDJ4, with D perhaps TRDD3 (6 bases). Here the J gene came from matching the DNA to germline, since TCRdb omits it. This CDR3 has 20 amino acids. Germline CDR1 TSWWSYY, CDR2 QGS.

Only a few counts were recorded for this clone. It is likely a read error: a sequence one base away is far more abundant. The same CDR3 arises from other DNA sequences in this sample as well. The chain has TRAV38-2/DV8 and TRDJ1; 9 positions agree with TRDD2. The J gene, not given by TCRdb, was assigned here from a germline match of the nucleotide sequence. The trim removed 5 bases at V and 4 bases at J, leaving 27 bases unmatched. Germline loops: CDR1 TSESDYY, CDR2 QEAYKQQN. The CDR3 spans 21 residues. Here the CDR3 DNA reads TGTGCTTATAGAAGTTATCCTTCCTACATTTGGTGGGGATTTAGCAGCGATAAACTCATCTTT. Protein product: CAYRSYPSYIWWGFSSDKLIF.

Remarks on this clone: A far larger clone is just one base off, so this is likely a read error. Other DNA sequences of this sample code for an identical CDR3. The J segment was not called; the V segment is TRDV1; the tabulated D call, TRDD3, remains unverified against the DNA. The germline V gene encodes CDR1 TSWWSYY and CDR2 QGS. The CDR3 extends over 22 amino acids. CDR3 nucleotide sequence: TGTGCTCTTGGGGAACCCTATCATAGGCCGGGGACTTGGGATCGATGCACCGATAAGCTCATCTTT. It specifies CALGEPYHRPGTWDRCTDKLIF.

With respect to this clone: A read error likely explains this, since a far larger clone differs by one base. This specimen includes other DNA sequences encoding the same CDR3. The V and J genes are TRDV1 and TRDJ1; TRDD3 matches at 7 bases. Since TCRdb gives no J gene, matching the DNA to germline was used here to assign it. Germline V lookup: CDR1 TSWWSYY, CDR2 QGS. This CDR3 has 22 residues. CDR3 amino acids: CALGERRWPTGGGSPPTDKLIF. In nucleotides, the CDR3 is TGTGCTCTAGGGGAAAGGCGGTGGCCTACTGGAGGGGGATCTCCACCTACCGATAAACTCATCTTT.

As concerns this clone: TCRdb lists the protein of a much larger clone for this DNA, which differs at residue 15, so this is likely a read error; the protein given here is translated from the DNA itself. V is TRDV1 and J is TRDJ1; D may be TRDD3 (6 bases). TCRdb supplies no J gene; here it was assigned by aligning the nucleotide sequence to germline. Per germline, CDR1 TSWWSYY and CDR2 QGS. The CDR3 covers 18 residues. This chain's CDR3 is CALGELIPILLGWDRLIF. The DNA for the CDR3 is TGTGCTCTTGGGGAACTTATCCCTATTCTACTGGGTTGGGATAGACTCATCTTT.

As to this clone: TCRdb's listed protein matches a much larger clone and diverges from this DNA's translation at residue 5, likely through a read error; the protein shown comes from the DNA. This rearrangement joins TRDV1 to TRDJ1; 9 bases are shared with TRDD3. As TCRdb names no J gene, one was assigned here on the basis of a DNA match to germline. CDR3 size: 24 residues. Germline CDR1 reads TSWWSYY; CDR2 reads QGS. Trimming removed 4 bases from V and 0 bases from J; junction bases left unmatched: 30. CDR3 amino acids: CALGVDLCSRGYAFGKKYTDKLIF. The CDR3 region has the DNA TGTGCTCTTGGGGTAGACCTGTGTTCTCGGGGATACGCTTTCGGTAAAAAGTACACCGATAAACTCATCTTT.

Concerning this clone itself: The protein held in TCRdb is that of a much larger clone and does not match this DNA's translation at residue 19, likely because of a read error; the protein shown is translated from the DNA. The rearrangement joins TRDV1 to TRDJ1, with TRDD3 identical over 13 bases. TCRdb offers no J gene call, so here the DNA was matched to germline to obtain one. The ends lost 2 bases at V and 1 base at J; junction bases unmatched: 25. The germline V gene encodes CDR1 TSWWSYY and CDR2 QGS. The CDR3 runs 24 residues. The CDR3 DNA is TGTGCTCTTGGGGAATTAGGGGATGCGGGAAATAACTGGGGGATACGCGACCTCACCGATAAACTCATCTTT. This encodes CALGELGDAGNNWGIRDLTDKLIF.

Remarks on this clone: The amino acid sequence in TCRdb belongs to a much larger clone and departs from this DNA's translation at residue 12, likely a sequencing read error; the sequence shown is translated from the DNA. This chain connects TRDV2 to TRDJ1; D may be TRDD3 (5 bases). TCRdb is silent on the J gene; assignment here came from matching the DNA to germline. Trimming cost V 3 bases and J 0 bases, with 31 bases left between them. The length of the CDR3 is 21 residues. Germline CDR1 and CDR2: GEAIGNYY and EKD. The CDR3 DNA reads TGTGCCTGTGACCCCTTAAGTACCGTGGTGGGGAATACCCGAAACACCGATAAACTCATCTTT. Amino acids: CACDPLSTVVGNTRNTDKLIF.

A few counts support this clone. The translation of this DNA and the TCRdb protein of a much larger clone differ at residue 12, probably owing to a read error; the protein shown here is translated from the DNA. V gene TRDV3 combines with J gene TRDJ1; TRDD3 matches at 10 bases. Since TCRdb gives no J gene, matching the DNA to germline was used here to assign it. Germline CDR1 is TVYSNPD and CDR2 is GDNSRS (reference sequence). J gave up 0 bases and V 2 bases, and 21 bases lay outside the gene matches. The CDR3 consists of 20 residues. CDR3: CAFSNRPYWGIGPNTDKLIF. For the CDR3, the DNA is TGTGCCTTTTCCAATAGGCCGTACTGGGGGATCGGTCCCAACACCGATAAACTCATCTTT.

This clone has just a few counts. This sequence is one base from a far larger clone and is likely a read error. Other DNA sequences in the same sample also yield this CDR3. The rearrangement links TRDV3 to TRDJ1; no definite D call. The germline gives CDR1 TVYSNPD, CDR2 GDNSRS (reference sequence). Trimming removed 1 base from V and 0 bases from J, with 15 bases in between. The CDR3 runs to 15 residues. In DNA form, the CDR3 reads TGTGCCTTTAAACGTACGGGGCGGTACACCGATAAACTCATCTTT. It translates to CAFKRTGRYTDKLIF.

In its sample, this clone was seen a few times. With only one base between it and a far larger clone, this is likely a read error. Additional DNA sequences in this sample encode the identical CDR3. The genes are TRDV1 and TRDJ1, with 10 bases matching TRDD3. TCRdb does not report a J gene; here it was assigned by matching the DNA to germline references. This CDR3 is built from 23 residues. J gave up 7 bases and V 3 bases, and 32 bases lay outside the gene matches. Germline CDR1 and CDR2: TSWWSYY and QGS. CDR3 in DNA: TGTGCTCTTGGGGACAAAGCCCCGGCATGGGGGATACTCCTCTTAGGACCCCTCCCTAAACTCATCTTT. Its protein is CALGDKAPAWGILLLGPLPKLIF.

Concerning this clone itself: The protein TCRdb gives is from a much larger clone and does not agree with this DNA's translation at residue 8, likely a read error; the protein shown here comes from the DNA. J is TRDJ1 and V is TRDV3; TRDD3 aligns across 13 bases. The J gene, missing from TCRdb, was assigned here through DNA to germline matching. The length of the CDR3 is 24 residues. The germline V gene has CDR1 TVYSNPD and CDR2 GDNSRS (reference sequence). Trimming took 0 bases from V and 3 from J; bases not matched to a gene: 31. CDR3 DNA sequence: TGTGCCTTTAGCTTACCAGACCGGGGCCTTCCTACCAGTACTGGGGGATACGAGGCCGATAAACTCATCTTT. It is translated as CAFSLPDRGLPTSTGGYEADKLIF. Full variable domain (outside the CDR3, taken from reference TRDV3 and TRDJ1): CDKVTQSSPDQTVASGSEVVLLCTYDTVYSNPDLFWYRIRPDYSFQFVFYGDNSRSEGADFTQGRFSVKHILTQKAFHLVISPVRTEDSATYYCAFSLPDRGLPTSTGGYEADKLIFGKGTRVTVEP.

This clone was observed a handful of times. It is likely a read error: a sequence one base away is far more abundant. This CDR3 is also generated by other DNA sequences in the sample. The rearrangement joins TRDV2 to TRDJ1; D is perhaps TRDD3 (6 bases). The J gene was missing in TCRdb and was found by matching the end of the DNA to germline. Germline CDR1 and CDR2: GEAIGNYY and EKD. This CDR3 region has 13 residues. This chain's CDR3 is CACEGIGTDKLIF. DNA for the CDR3: TGTGCCTGTGAGGGGATCGGCACCGACAAACTCATCTTT.

This clone came up a few times. This likely stems from a read error, as it lies one base from a far larger clone. This CDR3 is also generated by other DNA sequences in the sample. The chain joins TRDV1 to TRDJ1, with 10 bases lining up with TRDD3. Per the germline V gene, CDR1 is TSWWSYY and CDR2 is QGS. J lost 5 bases, V lost 2 bases, and 11 bases had no gene match. The length of the CDR3 is 17 residues. The DNA for the CDR3 is TGTGCTCTTGGGGAAGAGTACTGGGGGATTTCCACTGATAAACTCATCTTT. As protein: CALGEEYWGISTDKLIF.

As regards this clone: TCRdb assigns this DNA the protein of a much larger clone, which departs from its translation at residue 16; this likely reflects a read error, and the protein shown comes from translating the DNA. This chain joins TRDV1 and TRDJ1; TRDD2 might be the D (6 bases). Because TCRdb records no J gene, it was assigned here through a match of the DNA to germline. Germline loops: CDR1 TSWWSYY, CDR2 QGS. The V end was cut by 4 bases, the J end by 3 bases, with 33 bases between. This CDR3 comprises 21 residues. The CDR3 DNA sequence: TGTGCTCTTGGGGGCCAAACGCCCTTCCATAGGTTGCTGATGTACGCCGATAAACTCATCTTT. Protein: CALGGQTPFHRLLMYADKLIF.

This clone was observed a few times. A far larger clone is one nucleotide away, so this likely arose from a read error. The sample carries other DNA sequences with the same CDR3. The V segment is TRDV1, and no J call was made; the D call of TRDD3 is as the table states it, not checked on the DNA. The length of the CDR3 is 21 residues. Germline CDR1 and CDR2: TSWWSYY and QGS. CDR3 DNA sequence: TGTGCTCTTGGGGAACTCCCCTACGTACCCTATGGACTGGGGGTTATCGATAAACTCATTTTT. Translated: CALGELPYVPYGLGVIDKLIF.